The 19 T cell receptor beta chains given below trace back to one sample, sequenced in a study of CD8+ T cells in alopecia areata. Following extraction, RNA underwent reverse transcription to cDNA, which served as the sequencing template. Sequencing used immunoSEQ multiplex PCR; TCRdb keeps in-frame clones, though not all of them. There are 25,000 to 40,000 clones in the sample; 60% to 85% occur only once, and approximately 18% lies in the top ten. Source material: NKG2D-low CD8+ T cells sorted from blood. The source of these receptors is a human donor with alopecia areata.

The chain combines TRBV29-1 with TRBJ2-7; 10 bases map to TRBD2. Germline CDR1 is SQVTM and CDR2 is ANQGSEA. V trimming: 1 base; J trimming: 0 bases; junction bases outside the gene matches: 3. CDR3 length: 15 amino acids. CDR3 nucleotides: TGCAGCGTTGAAGCTAGCGGGAGTAACTCCTACGAGCAGTACTTC. Its translation is CSVEASGSNSYEQYF.

V is TRBV5-6 and J is TRBJ1-3; no firm D call. The CDR3 length is 14 residues. Germline V gene lookup returns CDR1 SGHDT and CDR2 YYEEEE. V dropped 4 bases and J dropped 0 bases, with 8 bases sitting between them. The CDR3 protein is CASSNLASGNTIYF. The CDR3 DNA follows: TGTGCCAGCAGCAACCTAGCCTCTGGAAACACCATATATTTT. The whole variable domain, remainder taken from reference TRBV5-6 and TRBJ1-3, is DAGVTQSPTHLIKTRGQQVTLRCSPKSGHDTVSWYQQALGQGPQFIFQYYEEEERQRGNFPDRFSGHQFPNYSSELNVNALLLGDSALYLCASSNLASGNTIYFGEGSWLTVV.

This clone came up a few times. This chain connects TRBV7-9 to TRBJ1-1; possibly TRBD1 for D (5 bases). Germline V lookup: CDR1 SEHNR, CDR2 FQNEAQ (reference sequence). V was pared by 10 bases and J by 4 bases, with 13 bases between. This CDR3 spans 12 amino acids. DNA for the CDR3: TGTGCCACGCGGGGGTTGGGCACTGAAGCTTTCTTT. Translated: CATRGLGTEAFF.

The rearrangement links TRBV4-1 to TRBJ2-2, with 9 nucleotides matching TRBD1. The germline CDR1 and CDR2 sequences are MGHRA and YSYEKL. V lost 4 bases and J lost 5; bases outside the gene matches: 5. This CDR3 spans 15 amino acids. The CDR3: CASSPRGQGTGELFF. CDR3 bases: TGCGCCAGCAGCCCAAGGGGACAGGGAACCGGGGAGCTGTTTTTT.

The V and J genes are TRBV7-3 and TRBJ2-3, with D tentatively TRBD1 or TRBD2 (5 bases each). Germline V gives CDR1 SGHTA, CDR2 FQGTGA. V was pared by 1 base and J by 5 bases, with 19 bases between. This CDR3 is 17 amino acids long. The CDR3 DNA sequence: TGTGCCAGCAGCTTAATGGTCGTCAGGGAGCCCGGAGATACGCAGTATTTT. Translated, it gives CASSLMVVREPGDTQYF.

This chain links TRBV19 with TRBJ1-5; D unclear. Germline CDR1 LNHDA, CDR2 SQIVND (reference sequence). The CDR3 contains 15 residues. The V and J ends lost 10 bases and 0 bases respectively, with 16 bases between them. DNA for the CDR3: TGTGCCACCAAGGTCGGCGGTGCTAGCAATCAGCCCCAGCATTTT. Protein: CATKVGGASNQPQHF.

The chain uses TRBV28 and TRBJ2-5; TRBD1 matches 10 bases. The germline V gene has CDR1 MDHEN and CDR2 SYDVKM. The J segment lost 5 bases and the V segment lost 5 bases, leaving 5 bases of the junction unmatched. There are 14 residues in the CDR3. This chain's CDR3 is CASSGTGDGETQYF. The CDR3 DNA reads TGTGCCAGCAGTGGGACAGGGGACGGGGAGACCCAGTACTTC. The full variable domain, completed using reference TRBV28 and TRBJ2-5, is DVKVTQSSRYLVKRTGEKVFLECVQDMDHENMFWYRQDPGLGLRLIYFSYDVKMKEKGDIPEGYSVSREKKERFSLILESASTNQTSMYLCASSGTGDGETQYFGPGTRLLVL.

The rearrangement links TRBV29-1 to TRBJ2-2; no definite D call. Trimming took 4 bases from V and 4 from J, leaving 7 bases between them. Germline CDR1 is SQVTM and CDR2 is ANQGSEA. The CDR3 loop spans 12 amino acids. The CDR3, as DNA: TGCAGCGTTGCGGTGGCCACCGGGGAGCTGTTTTTT. Encoded protein: CSVAVATGELFF.

This clone is a singleton in its sample. The chain is built from TRBV7-6 and TRBJ2-5; D is ambiguous. The germline gives CDR1 SGHVS, CDR2 FNYEAQ. This CDR3 spans 14 amino acids. The V end was cut by 1 base, the J end by 2 bases, with 8 bases between. As DNA, the CDR3 is TGTGCCAGCAGCTTAGTGCGTGCGCAAGAGACCCAGTACTTC. This encodes CASSLVRAQETQYF.

This sequence joins TRBV29-1 and TRBJ2-1, with D unresolved. The length of the CDR3 is 13 residues. The V and J ends lost 4 bases and 5 bases respectively, with 12 bases between them. The germline V gene has CDR1 SQVTM and CDR2 ANQGSEA. The CDR3 DNA reads TGCAGCGTTGCCCCCCAGGCGGACAATGAGCAGTTCTTC. Protein: CSVAPQADNEQFF.

The CDR3 protein is CASSSPKTGTSAFYEQYF. CDR3 DNA sequence: TGTGCCAGCAGCTCCCCAAAAACCGGGACTAGCGCCTTCTACGAGCAGTACTTC. The chain has TRBV28 and TRBJ2-7; 10 bases map to TRBD2. The CDR3 is made up of 18 amino acids. Germline lookup yields CDR1 MDHEN and CDR2 SYDVKM. V lost 6 bases to trimming and J lost 3 bases; unmatched junction nucleotides: 17.

The chain recombines TRBV23-1 with TRBJ2-1; unclear D gene. TRBV23-1 has ORF status, its function being uncertain. Deletions cut 11 bases from V and 0 bases from J, with 17 bases between. The CDR3 contains 15 residues. The CDR3 here is CAAETLSFSYNEQFF. DNA of the CDR3: TGCGCCGCCGAGACTCTTTCCTTCTCCTACAATGAGCAGTTCTTC.

V and J are TRBV27 and TRBJ2-7, with D unresolved. Trimming removed 6 bases at V and 0 bases at J, with 3 bases between. Looked up from germline, CDR1 is MNHEY and CDR2 is SMNVEV (reference sequence). The length of the CDR3 is 11 residues. In DNA, the CDR3 is TGTGCCAGCAGCTCCTCCTACGAGCAGTACTTC. This encodes CASSSSYEQYF.

A word on this clone: Since no conserved phenylalanine or tryptophan closes the CDR3, a read error is the likely cause. Because the CDR3's place on the DNA is in doubt, the DNA is left out and the CDR3 is given as listed by TCRdb. CDR3 in amino acids: CASSFKTPGP. This chain joins TRBV27 and TRBJ1-1. In germline, CDR1 is MNHEY, CDR2 SMNVEV (reference sequence). The length of the CDR3 is 10 amino acids, counting both ends.

The genes are TRBV19 and TRBJ2-4; weak D call: TRBD2 (5 bases). Trimming pared 6 bases from V and 0 bases from J, leaving 12 bases between. CDR3 size: 15 residues. Germline assignment: CDR1 LNHDA and CDR2 SQIVND (reference sequence). Written as DNA, the CDR3 is TGTGCCAGTAGCCCGCTGGACTTAGCCAAAAACATTCAGTACTTC. Protein product: CASSPLDLAKNIQYF.

This chain connects TRBV13 to TRBJ2-7; no firm D call. Trimming took off 0 bases at V and 7 bases at J, with 7 bases between the two ends. Germline V gene data show CDR1 as PRHDT and CDR2 as FYEKMQ (reference sequence). The CDR3 contains 12 residues. As DNA, the CDR3 is TGTGCCAGCAGCTTAGGTAGTGGAGAGCAGTACTTC. Translation gives CASSLGSGEQYF.

This clone was seen just once. The CDR3 DNA is TGTGCCAGCAGTGACTCGATCTCTAGCGGGGCGGATACGCAGTATTTT. Its protein product is CASSDSISSGADTQYF. The chain joins TRBV6-4 to TRBJ2-3; TRBD2 matches at 9 bases. Germline V CDR1 and CDR2: MRHNA, SNTAGT. With V trimmed by 0 bases and J by 6 bases, 7 bases remained unmatched. The CDR3 is 16 amino acids.

The chain is built from TRBV7-2 and TRBJ2-7; D call uncertain. Germline CDR1 and CDR2: SGHTA and FQGNSA. The CDR3 is 11 amino acids. V lost 4 bases to trimming and J lost 3 bases, with 4 bases between them. CDR3 in DNA: TGTGCCAGCAGCTACTACTACGAGCAGTACTTC. Translation: CASSYYYEQYF.

Only one count was recorded for this clone. Written as DNA, the CDR3 is TGTGCCAGCAGTGAAGGACTAGCGGGGGGCCCAGATACGCAGTATTTT. This gives the protein CASSEGLAGGPDTQYF. This rearrangement joins TRBV6-4 to TRBJ2-3; TRBD2 matches at 14 bases. The V segment lost 3 bases and the J segment 4 bases; nucleotides outside the gene matches: 3. CDR1 is MRHNA and CDR2 is SNTAGT in the germline V gene. The CDR3 runs to 16 residues.